This T cell receptor (beta chain) derives from a study of control samples from healthy donors and cancer patients. This CDR3 comprises 12 residues. With V trimmed by 10 bases and J by 6 bases, 5 bases remained unmatched. From germline, CDR1 is ENHRY and CDR2 SYGVKD. The repertoire was sequenced with immunoSEQ multiplex PCR; TCRdb's copy has only in-frame clones and lacks some. The sample carries approximately 180,000 clones, under 95% recorded once. The sequencing input was blood. The clonotype was recovered from a woman under 30 in good health. The chain uses TRBV10-3 and TRBJ1-4; TRBD1 agrees at 7 bases. The CDR3 here is CATGGLDEKLFF. The CDR3, as DNA: TGTGCCACAGGGGGGCTCGATGAAAAACTGTTTTTT.